The 30 T cell receptor beta chains below all came from one sample that was sequenced in a study of response to subunit inactivated influenza vaccine (dated by TCRdb to between 2017 and 2018). Preparation of the library involved RT-PCR. The reads were generated on an Illumina HiSeq 2500. TCRdb redid the processing of the public reads, applying fastp at Q25 and MiXCR, and retained in-frame beta chains. Each CDR3 protein gets just one entry, which takes the most common genes and DNA from the rows behind it. The table for this sample lists 600,000 to 850,000 distinct CDR3 sequences; 14% of them were counted only once. Less than 9% of the sample belongs to the ten largest clones. The sequencing used PBMCs from blood, collected less than 15 days before vaccination. The receptors here all came from a man aged 50 to 59 who received an inactivated influenza vaccine. Donor details come from another sample of the same person, matched by shared clones.

The J gene is TRBJ1-5, the V gene TRBV20-1, with TRBD1 matching 8 bases. The CDR3 covers 16 residues. CDR1 is DFQATT, CDR2 SNEGSKA, per germline (reference sequence). V lost 3 bases, J lost 2 bases, and 9 bases stayed unmatched. CDR3 sequence (DNA): TGCAGTGCTAGCCGAGCAGGGGGCGCAGGCAATCAGCCCCAGCATTTT. Translated, it gives CSASRAGGAGNQPQHF.

This clonotype was detected many times. The V gene is TRBV20-1, the J gene TRBJ2-7, with TRBD2 as a possible D gene (5 bases). In germline, CDR1 is DFQATT, CDR2 SNEGSKA (reference sequence). The CDR3 spans 15 residues. Trimming left V 6 bases short and J 0 bases short, with 18 bases between. The CDR3 nucleotides read TGCAGTGCCACTCAGGCTAGCAGAAGCTCCTACGAGCAGTACTTC. Its protein product is CSATQASRSSYEQYF.

This clonotype showed up just a few times. The chain joins TRBV6-1 to TRBJ1-5; maybe TRBD1 (5 bases). V lost 9 bases, J lost 2 bases, and 14 bases lay in between. Germline CDR1 is MNHNS and CDR2 is SASEGT. The length of the CDR3 is 14 residues. The CDR3 DNA sequence: TGTGCCAGTCTTCCAGGGTATGGCAATCAGCCCCAGCATTTT. Its protein product is CASLPGYGNQPQHF.

This rearrangement joins TRBV4-3 to TRBJ2-7; possibly TRBD1 for D (5 bases). The CDR3 totals 14 residues. CDR1 and CDR2 from the germline V gene are LGHNA and YSLEER. Deletions cut 0 bases from V and 7 bases from J, with 13 bases between. The CDR3: CASSQEGAGSEQYF. The CDR3 region has the DNA TGCGCCAGCAGCCAAGAAGGGGCAGGGTCGGAGCAGTACTTC.

The J gene is TRBJ2-1, the V gene TRBV6-2 or TRBV6-3, with 9 bases matching TRBD1. Germline assignment: CDR1 MNHEY and CDR2 SVGEGT. Trimming cost V 0 bases and J 3 bases; bases outside gene matches: 3. The CDR3 is 16 residues long. The CDR3 loop reads CASSYSGTGNYNEQFF. The CDR3 bases are TGTGCCAGCAGTTACTCCGGGACAGGGAACTACAATGAGCAGTTCTTC.

The chain is built from TRBV6-1 and TRBJ1-2; TRBD1 might be the D (5 bases). Germline CDR1 reads MNHNS; CDR2 reads SASEGT. The V end lost 10 bases, the J end lost 8 bases, and 17 bases lay between the germline ends. The CDR3 loop spans 12 amino acids. This chain's CDR3 is CANRDLSGGYTF. The CDR3, as DNA: TGTGCCAACCGGGACCTTTCCGGGGGCTACACCTTC.

This clonotype has more than one count but fewer than ten. The chain is built from TRBV5-1 and TRBJ2-7, with D possibly called TRBD1 or TRBD2 (6 bases each). The germline CDR1 and CDR2 sequences are SGHRS and YFSETQ. The CDR3 contains 13 residues. Trimming pared 5 bases from V and 2 bases from J, leaving 11 bases between. The CDR3, as DNA: TGCGCCAGCAGTGGGGGGCACGCCTACGAGCAGTACTTC. As protein: CASSGGHAYEQYF.

This clonotype was counted a few times. The CDR3, as DNA: TGCAGTGCTAGAGCCCGGACAGACACTGAAGCTTTCTTT. Translated, it gives CSARARTDTEAFF. The chain joins TRBV20-1 to TRBJ1-1, with D tentatively TRBD1 (6 bases). CDR3 size: 13 residues. Germline V lookup: CDR1 DFQATT, CDR2 SNEGSKA (reference sequence). Trimming left V 1 base short and J 3 bases short, with 9 bases between.

This chain connects TRBV9 to TRBJ2-2; either TRBD1 or TRBD2 may supply D (5 bases each). The V and J ends lost 4 bases and 3 bases respectively, with 13 bases between them. This CDR3 spans 15 amino acids. The germline gives CDR1 SGDLS, CDR2 YYNGEE. This chain's CDR3 is CASSSYLGDTGELFF. The CDR3 DNA reads as TGTGCCAGCAGCTCCTACCTGGGGGACACCGGGGAGCTGTTTTTT.

The chain is built from TRBV6-2 or TRBV6-3 and TRBJ1-3; D is ambiguous. The CDR3 totals 15 residues. V was shortened by 0 bases and J by 0 bases, with 6 bases between the two germline ends. Looked up from germline, CDR1 is MNHEY and CDR2 is SVGEGT. Written as DNA, the CDR3 is TGTGCCAGCAGTTACTCATTCAGCTCTGGAAACACCATATATTTT. Its protein product is CASSYSFSSGNTIYF.

In nucleotides, the CDR3 is TGCGCCAGCAGCCAGACGGTGCCCTGGGGGGAGACCCAGTACTTC. It codes for CASSQTVPWGETQYF. The rearrangement links TRBV5-1 to TRBJ2-5; D may match TRBD1 or TRBD2 (5 bases each). Germline CDR1 SGHRS, CDR2 YFSETQ. The CDR3 runs 15 residues. The V end lost 4 bases, the J end lost 5 bases, and 18 bases lay between the germline ends.

This clonotype has more than one count but fewer than ten. The chain is built from TRBV12-3 or TRBV12-4 and TRBJ1-2, with 7 bases identical to TRBD1. This CDR3 spans 14 amino acids. The V and J ends lost 6 bases and 7 bases, in that order; junction bases with no gene match: 11. The CDR3 DNA sequence: TGTGCCAGCAGACTCGGACAGGAGAGGGGTGGCTACACCTTC. Translating gives CASRLGQERGGYTF.

This clonotype was seen more than once but under ten times. The chain uses TRBV27 and TRBJ2-1; D remains unclear. The CDR3 consists of 14 residues. V was shortened by 2 bases and J by 2 bases, with 7 bases between the two germline ends. Germline V gene lookup returns CDR1 MNHEY and CDR2 SMNVEV (reference sequence). DNA for the CDR3: TGTGCCAGCAGTTTAGCGATAACCTACAATGAGCAGTTCTTC. Translating gives CASSLAITYNEQFF.

This clonotype has just a few counts. The rearrangement uses TRBV6-1 and TRBJ2-3; TRBD2 is a possible D gene (5 bases). Between the trimmed V and J ends, which lost 4 bases and 11 bases, there was a span of 25 bases. The CDR3 totals 16 residues. The germline V gene encodes CDR1 MNHNS and CDR2 SASEGT. The CDR3 region is CASSADAASLGYEQYF. The CDR3 DNA sequence: TGTGCCAGCAGTGCCGACGCGGCTAGCCTCGGGTATGAGCAGTATTTT.

The chain carries TRBV2 and TRBJ1-1; D ambiguous. Germline V lookup: CDR1 SNHLY, CDR2 FYNNEI. CDR3 length: 12 residues. Trimming pared 5 bases from V and 8 bases from J, leaving 12 bases between. The CDR3, as DNA: TGTGCCAGCAGTAGGACGGAGCTCGAAGCTTTCTTT. This translates into CASSRTELEAFF.

This clonotype turned up a few times. The V and J genes are TRBV7-2 and TRBJ2-7; tentative D call: TRBD2 (6 bases). The germline gives CDR1 SGHTA, CDR2 FQGNSA. Trimming shortened V by 3 bases and J by 6 bases, and 15 bases separated the two germline ends. The CDR3 spans 14 residues. The CDR3 bases are TGTGCCAGCAGCTTTGTAGGAGGGAGTGCCGAGCAGTACTTC. Its translation is CASSFVGGSAEQYF.

This rearrangement joins TRBV24-1 to TRBJ2-2, with a possible D match to TRBD1 (5 bases). Trimming removed 3 bases from V and 4 bases from J, with 20 bases in between. Germline lookup yields CDR1 KGHDR and CDR2 SFDVKD. The CDR3 is made up of 18 amino acids. The DNA of the CDR3 is TGTGCCACCAGTGATCCTCGCGTTTCAGGGATGGGCACCGGGGAGCTGTTTTTT. Its protein product is CATSDPRVSGMGTGELFF.

This chain uses TRBV4-3 with TRBJ2-3, with D possibly TRBD1 on 6 matching bases. With 0 bases removed from V and 3 bases from J, the gap between germline ends came to 10 bases. The germline V gene encodes CDR1 LGHNA and CDR2 YSLEER. This CDR3 region has 15 residues. The CDR3 DNA reads TGCGCCAGCAGCCAAGAACAGGGCGGAACAGATACGCAGTATTTT. Its translation: CASSQEQGGTDTQYF.

This clonotype was observed at least ten times. The chain has TRBV28 and TRBJ2-7, with 11 bases matching TRBD2. CDR3 length: 16 amino acids. The germline V gene encodes CDR1 MDHEN and CDR2 SYDVKM. The J segment lost 3 bases and the V segment lost 2 bases, leaving 6 bases of the junction unmatched. CDR3 sequence (DNA): TGTGCCAGCAGTTTAAGGGGACTAGCGGCGGACTACGAGCAGTACTTC. Encoded protein: CASSLRGLAADYEQYF.

This clonotype came up many times. V is TRBV7-2 and J is TRBJ1-1; no clear D gene. The ends were cut back, 4 bases at V and 5 bases at J, with 11 bases in the middle. The CDR3 extends over 13 amino acids. CDR1 and CDR2 (germline): SGHTA, FQGNSA. DNA for the CDR3: TGTGCCAGCAGCTCCGACGGAGGAACTGAAGCTTTCTTT. Translation: CASSSDGGTEAFF.

This clonotype was observed a handful of times. The V and J genes are TRBV15 and TRBJ2-1, with D perhaps matching TRBD2 (8 bases). This CDR3 is built from 14 residues. Trimming pared 7 bases from V and 7 bases from J, leaving 17 bases between. CDR1 and CDR2 from the germline V gene are LNHNV and YYDKDF (reference sequence). The CDR3 loop is CATTRGTRNNEQFF. The CDR3 nucleotides read TGTGCCACCACCAGGGGGACTAGGAATAATGAGCAGTTCTTC. Full variable domain (rest looked up from reference TRBV15 and TRBJ2-1): DAMVIQNPRYQVTQFGKPVTLSCSQTLNHNVMYWYQQKSSQAPKLLFHYYDKDFNNEADTPDNFQSRRPNTSFCFLDIRSPGLGDTAMYLCATTRGTRNNEQFFGPGTRLTVL.

The chain recombines TRBV24-1 with TRBJ2-2, with D maybe TRBD2 (6 bases). Between the trimmed V and J ends, which lost 9 bases and 2 bases, there was a span of 12 bases. This CDR3 has 14 residues. Looked up from germline, CDR1 is KGHDR and CDR2 is SFDVKD. The CDR3: CATRRGENTGELFF. The CDR3 nucleotides read TGTGCCACCCGGAGGGGCGAAAACACCGGGGAGCTGTTTTTT.

The chain has TRBV29-1 and TRBJ2-3; a possible D gene is TRBD1 (6 bases). The V end lost 5 bases, the J end lost 2 bases, and 14 bases lay between the germline ends. The CDR3 contains 14 residues. Germline V lookup: CDR1 SQVTM, CDR2 ANQGSEA. CDR3 in amino acids: CSVTGGLHTDTQYF. The CDR3 DNA is TGCAGCGTTACTGGGGGCCTCCACACAGATACGCAGTATTTT.

The genes are TRBV7-8 and TRBJ2-2; D might be TRBD2 (6 bases). The V gene's germline CDR1 is SGHVS and CDR2 FQNEAQ. The CDR3 has 15 amino acids. The V end was cut by 5 bases, the J end by 0 bases, with 10 bases between. CDR3 DNA: TGTGCCAGCAGCCCGCGACTAGCGAACACCGGGGAGCTGTTTTTT. Translating it yields CASSPRLANTGELFF.

This clonotype turned up a few times. The chain is built from TRBV11-2 and TRBJ2-2, with D unclear. The CDR3 totals 17 residues. Trimming shortened V by 2 bases and J by 2 bases, and 15 bases separated the two germline ends. Germline values: CDR1 SGHAT, CDR2 FQNNGV. The CDR3 here is CASSLRGSRENTGELFF. The CDR3 nucleotides are TGTGCCAGCAGCTTACGTGGCAGCCGAGAAAACACCGGGGAGCTGTTTTTT.

This clonotype was recorded a few times. V usage is TRBV29-1 and J usage is TRBJ2-7; TRBD1 is a possible D gene (5 bases). Germline CDR1 and CDR2: SQVTM and ANQGSEA. The CDR3 consists of 13 residues. Trimming removed 4 bases at V and 6 bases at J, with 16 bases between. The CDR3 DNA follows: TGCAGCGTTGGGGGCTATACTTCGGGCGAGCAGTACTTC. Encoded protein: CSVGGYTSGEQYF.

V gene TRBV20-1 combines with J gene TRBJ2-7; TRBD2 is a possible D gene (6 bases). Trimming pared 3 bases from V and 4 bases from J, leaving 13 bases between. The germline V gene encodes CDR1 DFQATT and CDR2 SNEGSKA (reference sequence). The CDR3 consists of 13 residues. CDR3 nucleotides: TGCAGTGCTAGCCAGAGCGGGTGGTACGAGCAGTACTTC. Its protein is CSASQSGWYEQYF.

The V gene is TRBV5-5, the J gene TRBJ2-3, with D perhaps TRBD1 (6 bases). CDR1 and CDR2 from the germline V gene are SGHKS and YYEKEE (reference sequence). This CDR3 is 14 amino acids long. Trimming removed 2 bases from V and 2 bases from J, with 9 bases in between. Here the CDR3 DNA reads TGTGCCAGCAGCTTTAGGGGGACCACAGATACGCAGTATTTT. Protein: CASSFRGTTDTQYF. Combining the CDR3 with reference TRBV5-5 and TRBJ2-3 gives the whole variable domain DAGVTQSPTHLIKTRGQQVTLRCSPISGHKSVSWYQQVLGQGPQFIFQYYEKEERGRGNFPDRFSARQFPNYSSELNVNALLLGDSALYLCASSFRGTTDTQYFGPGTRLTVL.

This sequence joins TRBV14 and TRBJ1-2, with D perhaps matching TRBD1 (6 bases). From germline, CDR1 is SGHDN and CDR2 FVKESK. Trimming left V 4 bases short and J 1 base short, with 13 bases between. CDR3 length: 15 amino acids. The CDR3 coding sequence is TGTGCCAGCAGCCGAGGGGGACTCAGTAACTATGGCTACACCTTC. Its protein is CASSRGGLSNYGYTF.

The chain is built from TRBV6-1 and TRBJ2-1; no definite D call. CDR1 and CDR2 (germline): MNHNS, SASEGT. CDR3 length: 18 amino acids. The V end was cut by 4 bases, the J end by 4 bases, with 23 bases between. The CDR3 sequence: CASSGFGKTKSLYNEQFF. CDR3 nucleotides: TGTGCCAGCAGTGGGTTTGGGAAGACCAAATCCCTATACAATGAGCAGTTCTTC.